The rows below give T cell receptor beta chains drawn from one sample of a study of blood T cell repertoires in COVID-19. Produced via immunoSEQ multiplex PCR; TCRdb's table is partial and in-frame only. The sample consists of about 2,600 clones, 87% of them appearing once. Sequenced: peripheral blood. The receptors stem from a man between 70 and 80 years old with active COVID-19. Each CDR3 is given with its conserved first and last residue. The D gene is left open where the match is weak. The size field is filled for only some rows; it gives once, few, many or a size class.

clone_size,d_call,v_call,j_call,cdr3_nt,cdr3_aa
.,.,TRBV4-2,TRBJ1-4,TGTGCCAGCAGCCAAGATACATCATCCAGGATTAATGAAAAACTGTTTTTT,CASSQDTSSRINEKLFF
.,.,TRBV27,TRBJ2-7,TGTGCCAGCACTGCAGGAACCCACGAGCAGTACTTC,CASTAGTHEQYF
.,TRBD1,TRBV2,TRBJ1-6,TGTGCCAGCTCGGGACAGGGGGAATTAAATTCACCCCTCCACTTT,CASSGQGELNSPLHF
.,.,TRBV4-2,TRBJ2-5,TGTGCCAGCAGCCAAGGCCAGGGTCGGGAGACCCAGTACTTC,CASSQGQGRETQYF
.,.,TRBV27,TRBJ2-2,TGTGCCAGCAGTTTATGGGAGTTCGCGAACACCGGGGAGCTGTTTTTT,CASSLWEFANTGELFF
.,TRBD1,TRBV3-1/TRBV3-2,TRBJ1-5,TGTGCCAGCAGCCAAGATCAGGGGGGAAAAGGGCCCCAGCATTTT,CASSQDQGGKGPQHF
once,TRBD2,TRBV9,TRBJ2-7,TGTGCCAGCAGCCCCGGCGGACTAGCGGGGAGCCTTCCGTACTTC,CASSPGGLAGSLPYF
.,.,TRBV14,TRBJ1-1,TGTGCCAGCAGCCCAGAAACCCGGACATCTGAAGCTTTCTTT,CASSPETRTSEAFF
.,TRBD1,TRBV2,TRBJ1-2,TGTGCCAGCAGTGAGCAGGACAGGGCAGGCTATGGCTACACCTTC,CASSEQDRAGYGYTF
large,TRBD2,TRBV10-2,TRBJ2-7,TGCGCCAGCAGTGAGGCTAGCGGGAGGATCCTCGAGCAGTACTTC,CASSEASGRILEQYF
.,.,TRBV25-1,TRBJ2-7,TGTGCCAGCAGTGGGGGGGTTCACACTAGATTATGGTCTTGCGAGCAGTACTTC,CASSGGVHTRLWSCEQYF
.,TRBD2,TRBV7-2,TRBJ2-3,TGTGCCAGCAGCCACCAACACGGCGGGAGGACAGATACGCAGTATTTT,CASSHQHGGRTDTQYF
.,TRBD2,TRBV9,TRBJ2-3,TGTGCCAGCAGCCCCGGCATAGCGGGAGGGGGCACAGATACGCAGTATTTT,CASSPGIAGGGTDTQYF
once,TRBD2,TRBV3-1/TRBV3-2,TRBJ2-5,TGTGCCAGCAGCCTCGCTGCGGGAGTTGATGAGACCCAGTACTTC,CASSLAAGVDETQYF
.,TRBD1,TRBV2,TRBJ1-5,TGTGCCAGCAGCGACACCGAGAGGTGGTTCGGGGACAGCCATTATAGCAATCAGCCCCAGCATTTT,CASSDTERWFGDSHYSNQPQHF
.,.,TRBV19,TRBJ1-2,TGTGCCAGTAGTATGGCTCTTTATGGCTACACCTTC,CASSMALYGYTF
.,TRBD1,TRBV25-1,TRBJ2-7,TGTGCCAGCAGTGAAACAGGGGGCGCCTACGAGCAGTACTTC,CASSETGGAYEQYF
.,.,TRBV4-1,TRBJ2-2,TGCGCCAGCAGCGTACGCGCCGGGGAGCTGTTTTTT,CASSVRAGELFF
.,.,TRBV4-3,TRBJ1-6,TGCGCCAGCAGCCAAGACCCTAGCTCCTATAATTCACCCCTCCACTTT,CASSQDPSSYNSPLHF
.,TRBD1,TRBV5-1,TRBJ1-1,TGCGCCAGCAGCCTAGTACAGGGGTCCGAAGCTTTCTTT,CASSLVQGSEAFF
.,.,TRBV4-1,TRBJ2-7,TGCGCCAGCAGCCTCCGGCCCCCGGTCAGGGTTGTGTACGAGCAGTACTTC,CASSLRPPVRVVYEQYF
.,TRBD2,TRBV5-1,TRBJ2-5,TGCGCCAGCAGCTCGACTAGCGGGGTCCAAGAGACCCAGTACTTC,CASSSTSGVQETQYF
.,TRBD2,TRBV11-3,TRBJ2-3,TGTGCCAGCAGCTACCAGCGGGAGTCTGATACGCAGTATTTT,CASSYQRESDTQYF
.,.,TRBV7-9,TRBJ2-7,TGTGCCAGCAGCCCCCCGCGGCGGGACAGCTACGAGCAGTACTTC,CASSPPRRDSYEQYF
.,TRBD1,TRBV4-1,TRBJ1-3,TGCGCCAGCAGCCAAAACATTGGCGGGACAGGGGGAAACACCATATATTTT,CASSQNIGGTGGNTIYF
.,.,TRBV28,TRBJ1-1,TGTGCCAGCAGTCTGACACAGGGAATTGCGAACACTGAAGCTTTCTTT,CASSLTQGIANTEAFF
.,.,TRBV27,TRBJ1-5,TGTGCCAGCAGTTTATGGGGCGGGGGGCCGCAGCCCCAGCATTTT,CASSLWGGGPQPQHF
once,TRBD1,TRBV10-3,TRBJ2-1,TGTGCCATCAGTGTCACCCAGGGGGCTTGGAATGAGCAGTTCTTC,CAISVTQGAWNEQFF
.,TRBD1,TRBV19,TRBJ2-7,TGTGCCAGTAGTATCTTCTACGGGACAGGCGTCTACGAGCAGTACTTC,CASSIFYGTGVYEQYF
.,TRBD2,TRBV29-1,TRBJ2-3,TGCAGCGTCGGATTCGGGGGGGGGACAGATACGCAGTATTTT,CSVGFGGGTDTQYF
.,.,TRBV12-3/TRBV12-4,TRBJ1-4,TGTGCCAGCAGTTTAGGAGGGAATGAAAAACTGTTTTTT,CASSLGGNEKLFF
.,.,TRBV25-1,TRBJ1-1,TGTGCCAGCAGTGAACGGGAGAAAGCTTTCTTT,CASSEREKAFF
once,TRBD2,TRBV9,TRBJ2-1,TGTGCCAGCAGCCCTGGGACTAGCGGGGGACGCTCCTACAATGAGCAGTTCTTC,CASSPGTSGGRSYNEQFF
.,TRBD2,TRBV5-1,TRBJ2-1,TGCGCCAGCAGCTTTAGGACTAGCGGGGGTTCCTACAATGAGCAGTTCTTC,CASSFRTSGGSYNEQFF
.,TRBD1,TRBV5-6,TRBJ1-2,TGTGCCAGCAGCCTAGACAGGGCCTGGTCTGGCTACACCTTC,CASSLDRAWSGYTF
.,.,TRBV27,TRBJ2-5,TGTGCCAGCAGTTTATTCCCAGGGCACCAAGAGACCCAGTACTTC,CASSLFPGHQETQYF
.,TRBD1,TRBV10-1,TRBJ2-2,TGCGCCAGCAGCAAAGGACAGGGCCCGAACACCGGGGAGCTGTTTTTT,CASSKGQGPNTGELFF
.,TRBD1,TRBV27,TRBJ1-2,TGTGCCAGCAGTTTAGATGCAGGGGGCCACTATGGCTACACCTTC,CASSLDAGGHYGYTF
.,.,TRBV6-4,TRBJ2-2,TGTGCCAGCAGTATAAGCGGAGCGAACACCGGGGAGCTGTTTTTT,CASSISGANTGELFF
.,.,TRBV11-2,TRBJ2-2,TGTGCCAGCATTAAGGGGTTGAATGCCGGGGAGCTGTTTTTT,CASIKGLNAGELFF
.,.,TRBV7-9,TRBJ2-7,TGTGCCAGCAGCCCCCCCCTCGACAGTGCCTACGAGCAGTACTTC,CASSPPLDSAYEQYF
.,.,TRBV6-2/TRBV6-3,TRBJ2-7,TGTGCCAGCAGTTACTATGCTGCAGGGGCGAAATACGAGCAGTACTTC,CASSYYAAGAKYEQYF
few,TRBD2,TRBV27,TRBJ2-3,TGTGCCAGCAGCGAGCGGGACCTCACAGATACGCAGTATTTT,CASSERDLTDTQYF
once,TRBD2,TRBV7-6,TRBJ2-7,TGTGCCAGCAGCTTATATCCAGGGGGCCCGACTAGCGGGAGTCAGGAGCAGTACTTC,CASSLYPGGPTSGSQEQYF
.,.,TRBV7-2,TRBJ2-5,TGTGCCAGCAGCTTAGCTCCAGGGAACTACTTAGAGACCCAGTACTTC,CASSLAPGNYLETQYF
.,TRBD1,TRBV20-1,TRBJ1-2,TGCAGTGCTAAGACAGGGGTTGGCTACACCTTC,CSAKTGVGYTF
.,.,TRBV9,TRBJ2-5,TGTGCCAGCAGCTCACAAGAGACCCAGTACTTC,CASSSQETQYF
.,.,TRBV6-2/TRBV6-3,TRBJ2-5,TGTGCCAGCAGTTACATAACAGCCCAAGAGACCCAGTACTTC,CASSYITAQETQYF
.,.,TRBV9,TRBJ2-1,TGTGCCAGCAGCGTGGAGCCCGGCGACAGGAACAATGAGCAGTTCTTC,CASSVEPGDRNNEQFF
.,TRBD2,TRBV5-4,TRBJ2-1,TGTGCCAGCAGCGTGGCGGCTAGCGGGAGGGGTGAGCAGTTCTTC,CASSVAASGRGEQFF
.,.,TRBV10-1,TRBJ2-1,TGCGCCAGCAGGGGGCAAGGGGAAAGCTCCTACAATGAGCAGTTCTTC,CASRGQGESSYNEQFF
few,.,TRBV28,TRBJ1-1,TGTGCCAGCGAATGGACGGGAGGTAGCACTGAAGCTTTCTTT,CASEWTGGSTEAFF
.,TRBD2,TRBV2,TRBJ2-3,TGTGCCAGCAGTCGGGGGGGTGAAGATACGCAGTATTTT,CASSRGGEDTQYF
.,.,TRBV27,TRBJ2-7,TGTGCCAGCAGTCCCAACTCCTACGAGCAGTACTTC,CASSPNSYEQYF
.,.,TRBV6-1,TRBJ1-3,TGTGCCAGCAGTGAAGATGGGCGCTCTGGAAACACCATATATTTT,CASSEDGRSGNTIYF